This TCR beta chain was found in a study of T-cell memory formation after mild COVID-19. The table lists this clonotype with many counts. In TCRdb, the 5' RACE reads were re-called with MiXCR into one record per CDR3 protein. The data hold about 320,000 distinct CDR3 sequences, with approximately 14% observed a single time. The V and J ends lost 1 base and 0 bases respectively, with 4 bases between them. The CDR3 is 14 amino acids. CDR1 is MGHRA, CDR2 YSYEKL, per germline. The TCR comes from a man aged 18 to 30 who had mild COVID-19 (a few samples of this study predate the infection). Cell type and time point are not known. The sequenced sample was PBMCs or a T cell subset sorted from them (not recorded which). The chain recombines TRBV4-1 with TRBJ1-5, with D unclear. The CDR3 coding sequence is TGCGCCAGCAGCCAAGCAGATAGCAATCAGCCCCAGCATTTT. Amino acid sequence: CASSQADSNQPQHF.